There are many counts of the clone carrying this T cell receptor (beta chain). The record originates from a study of Graves' ophthalmopathy and Graves' hyperthyroidism. In the study overall: Prior to any treatment, peripheral blood was collected at the time of initial diagnosis.

Trimming cost V 3 bases and J 3 bases, with 11 bases left between them. This CDR3 has 14 amino acids. Amplification from RNA transcripts yielded the TCR beta CDR3 regions. HTBI primers primed a first-round RT-PCR, and a second-round multiplex PCR followed. One entry per CDR3 protein results from TCRdb running MiXCR on the multiplex PCR reads. The sample has about 210,000 distinct CDR3 sequences, less than 30% seen once. Material: peripheral blood. This sequence originates from a man aged 50 to 59 with Graves' ophthalmopathy. The rearrangement uses TRBV12-3 or TRBV12-4 and TRBJ1-2; D perhaps matches TRBD1 (5 bases). The DNA of the CDR3 is TGTGCCAGCAGTTTGGCGGGGGAGGACTATGGCTACACCTTC. Translation: CASSLAGEDYGYTF.